The sequence of this TCR beta chain was determined in a study of CD4 T cells in relation to SARS-CoV-2 and coronaviruses. The assay was immunoSEQ multiplex PCR, and TCRdb's table has in-frame clones only and misses some. The sample has around 23,000 clones; about 80% are singletons. Unexposed donor CD4+ T cells date from about 2010-2019, before the COVID-19 pandemic. The cells were cultured for less than twelve days before CD4+ T cells were isolated. Trimming removed 3 bases at V and 3 bases at J, with 9 bases between. The CDR3 loop spans 14 amino acids. Germline V lookup: CDR1 SNHLY, CDR2 FYNNEI. With respect to this clone: What it binds is unknown.

The V gene is TRBV2, the J gene TRBJ2-1; D possibly corresponds to TRBD2 (6 bases). The TCR was taken from a human donor in good health. Sequencing was done on a sample of CD4+ T cells from PBMCs, cultured in vitro. CDR3 sequence reads: CASSDLASYNEQFF. The CDR3 nucleotides are TGTGCCAGCAGTGATCTAGCGAGCTACAATGAGCAGTTCTTC.